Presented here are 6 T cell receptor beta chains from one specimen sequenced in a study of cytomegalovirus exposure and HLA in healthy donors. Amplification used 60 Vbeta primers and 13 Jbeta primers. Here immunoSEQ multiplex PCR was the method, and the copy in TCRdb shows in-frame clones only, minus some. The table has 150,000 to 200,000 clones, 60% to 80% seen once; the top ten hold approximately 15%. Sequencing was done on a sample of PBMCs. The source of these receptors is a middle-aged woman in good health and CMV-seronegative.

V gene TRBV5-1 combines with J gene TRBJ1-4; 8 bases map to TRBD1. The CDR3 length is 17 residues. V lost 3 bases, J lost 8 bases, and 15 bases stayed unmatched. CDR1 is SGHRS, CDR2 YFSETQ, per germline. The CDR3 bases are TGCGCCAGCAGCTGGGGCTACACTGGACAGGGTTCCGAAAAACTGTTTTTT. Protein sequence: CASSWGYTGQGSEKLFF.

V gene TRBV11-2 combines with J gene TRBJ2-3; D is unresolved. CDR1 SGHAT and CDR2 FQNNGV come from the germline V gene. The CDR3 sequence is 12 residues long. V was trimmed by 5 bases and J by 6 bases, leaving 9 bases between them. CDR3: CASSPRLDTQYF. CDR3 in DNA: TGTGCCAGCAGCCCGCGGCTCGATACGCAGTATTTT.

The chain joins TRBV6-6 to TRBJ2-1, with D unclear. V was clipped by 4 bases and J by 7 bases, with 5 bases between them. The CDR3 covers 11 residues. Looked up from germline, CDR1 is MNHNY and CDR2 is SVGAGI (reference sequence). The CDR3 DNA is TGTGCCAGCAGTTTCGGGAATGAGCAGTTCTTC. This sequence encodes CASSFGNEQFF.

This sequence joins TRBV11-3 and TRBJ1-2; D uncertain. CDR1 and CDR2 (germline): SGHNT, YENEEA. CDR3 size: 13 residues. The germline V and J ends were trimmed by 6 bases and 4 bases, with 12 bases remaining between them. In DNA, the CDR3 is TGTGCCAGCAGGAACAGACCTCCCTATGGCTACACCTTC. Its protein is CASRNRPPYGYTF.

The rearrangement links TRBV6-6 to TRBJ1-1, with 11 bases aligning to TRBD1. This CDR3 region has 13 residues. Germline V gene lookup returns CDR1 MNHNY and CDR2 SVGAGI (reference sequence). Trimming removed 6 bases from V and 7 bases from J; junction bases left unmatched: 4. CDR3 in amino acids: CASSQGTGGEAFF. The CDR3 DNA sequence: TGTGCCAGCAGCCAGGGGACAGGGGGTGAAGCTTTCTTT.

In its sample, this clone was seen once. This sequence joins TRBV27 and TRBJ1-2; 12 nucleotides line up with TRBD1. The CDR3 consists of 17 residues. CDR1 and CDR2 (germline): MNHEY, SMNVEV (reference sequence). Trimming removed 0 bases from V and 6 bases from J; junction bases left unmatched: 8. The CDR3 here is CASSLSGQGALLNGYTF. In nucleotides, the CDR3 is TGTGCCAGCAGTTTATCGGGACAGGGGGCCCTTTTAAATGGCTACACCTTC.